Listed here are 24 T cell receptor beta chains from one sample, sequenced in a study of PD-L1 blockade in urothelial cancer. The data were produced by immunoSEQ multiplex PCR, yet TCRdb's version contains in-frame clones alone and is incomplete. The repertoire has under 30,000 clones, around 88% of them found once; the top ten carry around 3.3%. The material sequenced was PBMCs, taken around atezolizumab (anti-PD-L1) treatment. The receptor source for this set is a middle-aged man with urothelial cancer.

This clone was detected once. The chain links TRBV21-1 to TRBJ2-7; the table calls TRBD1, which could not be checked here. TRBV21-1 is a known pseudogene. This CDR3 is built from 11 residues. CDR3: CASSDRGEQYF. DNA of the CDR3: TGTGCCAGCAGCGACAGGGGCGAGCAGTACTTC.

J is TRBJ2-5 and V is TRBV4-1; 8 bases are a match to TRBD2. CDR1 is MGHRA and CDR2 is YSYEKL in the germline V gene. CDR3 length: 15 residues. After removal of 1 base from V and 1 base from J, the junction contained 2 bases not matched to a gene. CDR3 DNA: TGCGCCAGCAGCCAAGCGGGACTAGGCCAAGAGACCCAGTACTTC. Protein sequence: CASSQAGLGQETQYF.

The genes are TRBV28 and TRBJ2-1, with 12 bases matching TRBD2. In germline, CDR1 is MDHEN, CDR2 SYDVKM. V shed 5 bases and J 8 bases; nucleotides not matched to a gene: 10. The CDR3 totals 16 residues. This CDR3 reads CASSRTSGTRVDEQFF. The CDR3 DNA sequence: TGTGCCAGCAGTCGGACTAGCGGGACCAGAGTGGATGAGCAGTTCTTC.

The genes are TRBV6-5 and TRBJ1-5; D not certain. V shed 11 bases and J shed 1 base, with 18 bases lying between them. This CDR3 has 15 residues. Looked up from germline, CDR1 is MNHEY and CDR2 is SVGAGI. The CDR3 nucleotides are TGTGCCGGCAACCCGGGAGGGTGGAGCAATCAGCCCCAGCATTTT. Its protein is CAGNPGGWSNQPQHF.

This clone has just a few counts. The V call is TRBV30, the J call TRBJ1-5; possible D gene TRBD1, 6 bases. The germline CDR1 and CDR2 sequences are GTSNPN and SVGIG (reference sequence). There are 13 residues in the CDR3. Trimming stripped 2 bases from V and 6 bases from J, with 11 bases between. The CDR3 sequence is CAWSLAGAQPQHF. The CDR3, as DNA: TGTGCCTGGAGTTTGGCAGGGGCTCAGCCCCAGCATTTT.

The chain couples TRBV18 to TRBJ2-7; no clear D. Trimming removed 3 bases from V and 3 bases from J, with 9 bases in between. The V gene's germline CDR1 is KGHSH and CDR2 LQKENI. The CDR3 length is 13 residues. The CDR3 region has the DNA TGTGCCAGCTCACCCATCGCCAGCTACGAGCAGTACTTC. Residues: CASSPIASYEQYF.

The chain joins TRBV2 to TRBJ1-5; D may be TRBD1 (5 bases). Germline V gives CDR1 SNHLY, CDR2 FYNNEI. Trimming shortened V by 1 base and J by 3 bases, and 10 bases separated the two germline ends. The CDR3 consists of 15 residues. CDR3 in amino acids: CASSEGRAPNQPQHF. The CDR3, as DNA: TGTGCCAGCAGTGAAGGCAGGGCTCCCAATCAGCCCCAGCATTTT.

The gene calls are TRBV4-2 and TRBJ2-3; 8 bases line up with TRBD1. The CDR3 has 15 amino acids. Germline values: CDR1 LGHNA, CDR2 YNFKEQ. Trimming at V came to 1 base and at J to 4 bases, leaving 4 bases not matched to a gene. The chain's CDR3 is CASSQGGTGPDTQYF. Written as DNA, the CDR3 is TGTGCCAGCAGCCAAGGGGGGACAGGCCCAGATACGCAGTATTTT.

The rearrangement uses TRBV28 and TRBJ2-1, with TRBD2 identical over 10 bases. This CDR3 is 18 amino acids long. CDR1 is MDHEN, CDR2 SYDVKM, per germline. Germline trimming cut 3 bases from V and 9 bases from J; bases unmatched to any gene: 17. CDR3 region: CASSFTLAGPSRAFEQFF. DNA for the CDR3: TGTGCCAGCAGTTTTACACTAGCGGGACCCTCGCGGGCTTTTGAGCAGTTCTTC.

This chain joins TRBV7-6 and TRBJ1-2; TRBD1 might be the D (6 bases). Trimming stripped 3 bases from V and 4 bases from J, with 24 bases between. Germline-derived CDR1 and CDR2 are SGHVS and FNYEAQ. This CDR3 comprises 18 residues. The CDR3 DNA follows: TGTGCCAGCAGCTTTGGAAGGCCAGGGGAGATGCCTGGCTATGGCTACACCTTC. This gives the protein CASSFGRPGEMPGYGYTF.

The gene calls are TRBV4-3 and TRBJ2-1; 10 nucleotides agree with TRBD1. The CDR3 consists of 20 residues. CDR1 is LGHNA, CDR2 YSLEER, per germline. V gave up 1 base and J gave up 1 base; unmatched junction bases: 13. The CDR3 DNA reads as TGCGCCAGCAGCCAAGTGGGATCGGGACAGGGGTTAATTTCCTACAATGAGCAGTTCTTC. Its translation is CASSQVGSGQGLISYNEQFF.

The chain has TRBV13 and TRBJ2-7; 14 positions agree with TRBD2. After removal of 1 base from V and 2 bases from J, the junction contained 4 bases not matched to a gene. Germline V gene sequence: CDR1 PRHDT, CDR2 FYEKMQ (reference sequence). This CDR3 spans 17 amino acids. CDR3 residues: CASSLAGGLAGAYEQYF. The DNA of the CDR3 is TGTGCCAGCAGCTTAGCCGGGGGACTAGCGGGAGCCTACGAGCAGTACTTC.

The rearrangement uses TRBV19 and TRBJ1-2, with TRBD1 identical over 7 bases. CDR3 length equals 14 residues. J was trimmed by 4 bases and V by 6 bases; bases with no gene match: 8. Germline V CDR1 and CDR2: LNHDA, SQIVND (reference sequence). CDR3 DNA: TGTGCCAGTAGGGCCAGGGGGGACCTCTATGGCTACACCTTC. Amino acid sequence: CASRARGDLYGYTF.

This chain connects TRBV7-2 to TRBJ1-2; possible D gene TRBD1, 5 bases. Germline V gene lookup returns CDR1 SGHTA and CDR2 FQGNSA. CDR3 length: 15 amino acids. V lost 4 bases and J 1 base, leaving 13 bases between the germline ends. Here the CDR3 DNA reads TGTGCCAGCAGCTCCCGGGAGGGGCGTAACTATGGCTACACCTTC. It is translated as CASSSREGRNYGYTF.

V gene TRBV7-8 combines with J gene TRBJ2-7, with D perhaps matching TRBD1 (6 bases). The germline gives CDR1 SGHVS, CDR2 FQNEAQ. CDR3 length: 15 amino acids. The V gene lost 5 bases and the J gene lost 3 bases, with 17 bases spanning the gap. CDR3: CASSPPRDNYYEQYF. In DNA, the CDR3 is TGTGCCAGCAGCCCACCTCGGGACAACTACTACGAGCAGTACTTC.

The chain links TRBV15 to TRBJ2-7; weak D call: TRBD1 (5 bases). The ends were cut back, 3 bases at V and 6 bases at J, with 12 bases in the middle. The CDR3 spans 13 residues. Per germline, CDR1 LNHNV and CDR2 YYDKDF (reference sequence). CDR3 amino acids: CATSRPGSGEQYF. As DNA, the CDR3 is TGTGCCACCAGCAGGCCAGGGTCTGGCGAGCAGTACTTC.

A few counts support this clone. The chain is built from TRBV12-2 and TRBJ2-3; the DNA was not compared with TRBD1, the D call given in the table. TRBV12-2 is a pseudogene locus. The CDR3 is 14 residues long. The CDR3 is CASRRGQGTDTQYF. The CDR3 nucleotides read TGTGCAAGTCGCCGGGGACAGGGAACAGATACGCAGTATTTT.

J is TRBJ2-1 and V is TRBV5-4; 10 nucleotides align to TRBD1. V gave up 4 bases and J gave up 8 bases; unmatched junction bases: 15. Germline CDR1 reads SGHNT; CDR2 reads YYREEE (reference sequence). This CDR3 has 17 amino acids. The CDR3 sequence is CASSGASRDRGGHEQFF. As DNA, the CDR3 is TGTGCCAGCAGCGGGGCCTCCCGGGACAGGGGTGGCCATGAGCAGTTCTTC.

This clone was seen once. J is TRBJ2-7 and V is TRBV2; D unresolved. The CDR3 spans 13 residues. The germline CDR1 and CDR2 sequences are SNHLY and FYNNEI. V lost 6 bases and J lost 0, with 9 bases in between. CDR3 sequence (DNA): TGTGCCAGCAGATTGCTCAGCTCCTACGAGCAGTACTTC. This codes for CASRLLSSYEQYF.

The chain recombines TRBV30 with TRBJ1-5; 8 bases are a match to TRBD1. This CDR3 has 14 amino acids. Germline lookup yields CDR1 GTSNPN and CDR2 SVGIG (reference sequence). With V trimmed by 3 bases and J by 6 bases, 7 bases remained unmatched. The CDR3 sequence is CAWRVQGVGQPQHF. CDR3 DNA: TGTGCCTGGAGAGTACAGGGGGTAGGTCAGCCCCAGCATTTT.

V and J are TRBV5-1 and TRBJ1-1; D unresolved. Germline CDR1 is SGHRS and CDR2 is YFSETQ. The V end was cut by 0 bases, the J end by 5 bases, with 14 bases between. CDR3 size: 15 residues. The CDR3 nucleotides are TGCGCCAGCAGCTTGGGGGGTCCGGGGAAGACTGAAGCTTTCTTT. Its translation is CASSLGGPGKTEAFF. The complete variable domain, with remaining parts taken from reference TRBV5-1 and TRBJ1-1, reads KAGVTQTPRYLIKTRGQQVTLSCSPISGHRSVSWYQQTPGQGLQFLFEYFSETQRNKGNFPGRFSGRQFSNSRSEMNVSTLELGDSALYLCASSLGGPGKTEAFFGQGTRLTVV.

V is TRBV6-4 and J is TRBJ2-6, with 7 bases fitting TRBD1. This CDR3 has 17 residues. Germline lookup yields CDR1 MRHNA and CDR2 SNTAGT. Trimming took 2 bases from V and 0 from J; bases not matched to a gene: 4. CDR3 protein: CASSDGGQSSGANVLTF. CDR3 nucleotide sequence: TGTGCCAGCAGTGACGGGGGACAGAGCTCTGGGGCCAACGTCCTGACTTTC.

The CDR3 spells CASSTASGGTDTQYF. The CDR3 nucleotides read TGCGCCAGCAGCACTGCTAGCGGGGGCACAGATACGCAGTATTTT. This chain links TRBV5-1 with TRBJ2-3; 9 nucleotides match TRBD2. CDR3 length: 15 residues. CDR1 is SGHRS, CDR2 YFSETQ, per germline. J lost 1 base, V lost 4 bases, and 4 bases had no gene match.

The V call is TRBV7-8, the J call TRBJ2-7; 9 positions match TRBD2. J gave up 3 bases and V 1 base, and 13 bases lay outside the gene matches. CDR1 is SGHVS and CDR2 is FQNEAQ in the germline V gene. This CDR3 is 18 amino acids long. The CDR3 protein is CASSLGAGGPTGHYEQYF. CDR3 nucleotides: TGTGCCAGCAGCTTAGGGGCGGGAGGGCCGACGGGTCACTACGAGCAGTACTTC. The complete variable domain, with remaining parts taken from reference TRBV7-8 and TRBJ2-7, reads GAGVSQSPRYKVAKRGQDVALRCDPISGHVSLFWYQQALGQGPEFLTYFQNEAQLDKSGLPSDRFFAERPEGSVSTLKIQRTQQEDSAVYLCASSLGAGGPTGHYEQYFGPGTRLTVT.